Listed below are T cell receptor beta chains from one sample, sequenced in a study of cytomegalovirus exposure and HLA in healthy donors. The method was immunoSEQ multiplex PCR; TCRdb's version includes in-frame clones alone and lacks a portion of them. The sample comprises 150,000 to 200,000 clones, 84% of which are singletons, and about a tenth rests with the top ten. Sequencing input: PBMCs. The receptors derive from a man aged 25 to 40 in good health and CMV-seropositive. CDR3s include the opening cysteine and the closing phenylalanine or tryptophan. Each record gives: J gene, D gene, clone size, V gene, CDR3 DNA, CDR3 protein. D genes are given only for firm matches. Clone size is stated in some rows and not others, as once, few, many or a class when expanded.

TRBJ1-3 | . | . | TRBV15 | TGTGCCACCAGCAGAGATATTTCAGCTGGAAACACCATATATTTT | CATSRDISAGNTIYF
TRBJ2-3 | TRBD2 | . | TRBV7-2 | TGTGCCAGCAGCCCTTACCCCGGCGGGAGGCCCACAGATACGCAGTATTTT | CASSPYPGGRPTDTQYF
TRBJ2-7 | TRBD2 | . | TRBV5-6 | TGTGCCAGCAGCCTGGGACTAGCGGGAGCCTACGAGCAGTACTTC | CASSLGLAGAYEQYF
TRBJ1-5 | . | . | TRBV6-5 | TGTGCCAGCAGTTTCTCGGGGCCCTATCAGCCCCAGCATTTT | CASSFSGPYQPQHF
TRBJ2-1 | TRBD1 | . | TRBV9 | TGTGCCAGCAGCGAACAGACAGGGAGCAATGAGCAGTTCTTC | CASSEQTGSNEQFF
TRBJ2-3 | TRBD1 | . | TRBV27 | TGTGCCAGCAGTGGGACAGGGTCAGATACGCAGTATTTT | CASSGTGSDTQYF
TRBJ1-1 | . | once | TRBV6-5 | TGTGCCAGCAGACTCTCCGAAGCGAACACTGAAGCTTTCTTT | CASRLSEANTEAFF
TRBJ1-3 | TRBD1 | . | TRBV28 | TGTGCCAGCAGTTCCGGACAGGGGGAGGCTGGAAACACCATATATTTT | CASSSGQGEAGNTIYF
TRBJ1-1 | . | . | TRBV27 | TGTGCCAGCAGCCGCCTCCAGGAGAACACTGAAGCTTTCTTT | CASSRLQENTEAFF
TRBJ1-2 | . | once | TRBV28 | TGTGCCAGCAGTCTAGGGACGGGGGACTATGGCTACACCTTC | CASSLGTGDYGYTF
TRBJ1-5 | TRBD1 | . | TRBV6-1 | TGTGCCAGCAGTGGACAGGGGAGCAATCAGCCCCAGCATTTT | CASSGQGSNQPQHF
TRBJ2-7 | TRBD1 | . | TRBV6-1 | TGCGGTATCGGGGACAGACCATACGAGCAGTACTTC | CGIGDRPYEQYF